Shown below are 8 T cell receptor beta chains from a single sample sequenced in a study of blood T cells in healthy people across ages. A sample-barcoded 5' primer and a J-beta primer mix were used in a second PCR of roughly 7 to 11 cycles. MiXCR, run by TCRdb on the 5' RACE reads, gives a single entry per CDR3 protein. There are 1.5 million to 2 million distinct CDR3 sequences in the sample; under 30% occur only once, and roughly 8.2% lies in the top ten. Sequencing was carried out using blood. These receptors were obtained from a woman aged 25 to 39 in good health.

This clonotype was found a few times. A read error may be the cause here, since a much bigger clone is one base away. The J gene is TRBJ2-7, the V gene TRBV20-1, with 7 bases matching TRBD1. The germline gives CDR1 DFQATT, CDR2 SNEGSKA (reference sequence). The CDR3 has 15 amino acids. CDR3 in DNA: TGCATTGCTAGAGATCAGGACAGGAGCTCCTACGAGCAGTACTTC. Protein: CIARDQDRSSYEQYF.

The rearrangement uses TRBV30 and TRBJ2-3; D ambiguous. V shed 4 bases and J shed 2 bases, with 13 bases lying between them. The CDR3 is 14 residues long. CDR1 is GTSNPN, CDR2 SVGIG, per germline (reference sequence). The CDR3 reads CAWISGQITDTQYF. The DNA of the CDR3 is TGTGCCTGGATCTCCGGCCAAATCACAGATACGCAGTATTTT.

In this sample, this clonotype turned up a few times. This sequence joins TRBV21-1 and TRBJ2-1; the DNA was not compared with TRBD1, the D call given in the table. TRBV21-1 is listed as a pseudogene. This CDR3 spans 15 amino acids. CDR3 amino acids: CASSKPRGPYNEQFF. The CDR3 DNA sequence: TGTGCCAGCAGCAAACCCAGGGGGCCCTACAATGAGCAGTTCTTC.

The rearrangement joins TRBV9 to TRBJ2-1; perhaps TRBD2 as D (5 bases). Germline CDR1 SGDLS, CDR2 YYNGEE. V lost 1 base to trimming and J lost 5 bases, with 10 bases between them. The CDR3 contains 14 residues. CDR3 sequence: CASSVNPGDNEQFF. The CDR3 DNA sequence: TGTGCCAGCAGCGTAAATCCCGGGGACAATGAGCAGTTCTTC.

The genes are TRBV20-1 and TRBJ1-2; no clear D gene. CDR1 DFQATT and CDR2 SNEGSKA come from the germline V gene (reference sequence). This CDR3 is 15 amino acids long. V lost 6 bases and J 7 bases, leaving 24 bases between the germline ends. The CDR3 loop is CSAHPRSKGTRGYTF. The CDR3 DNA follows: TGCAGTGCCCACCCGCGGTCCAAGGGAACTCGTGGCTACACCTTC.

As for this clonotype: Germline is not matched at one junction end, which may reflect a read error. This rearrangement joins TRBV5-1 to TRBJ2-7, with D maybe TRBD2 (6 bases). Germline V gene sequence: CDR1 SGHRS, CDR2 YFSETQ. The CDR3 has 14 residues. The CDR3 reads CAGSWSGTDYEQYF. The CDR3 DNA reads TGCGCCGGCAGCTGGTCCGGGACTGACTACGAGCAGTACTTC. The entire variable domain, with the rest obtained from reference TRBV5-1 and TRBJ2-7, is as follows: KAGVTQTPRYLIKTRGQQVTLSCSPISGHRSVSWYQQTPGQGLQFLFEYFSETQRNKGNFPGRFSGRQFSNSRSEMNVSTLELGDSALYLCAGSWSGTDYEQYFGPGTRLTVT.

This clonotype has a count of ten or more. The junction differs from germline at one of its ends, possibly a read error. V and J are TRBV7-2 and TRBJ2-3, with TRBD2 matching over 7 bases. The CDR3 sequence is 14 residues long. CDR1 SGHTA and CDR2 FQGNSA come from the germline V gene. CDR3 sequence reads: CASSPGLAVDTQYF. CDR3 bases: TGCGCCAGCAGCCCCGGCCTAGCGGTAGATACGCAGTATTTT.

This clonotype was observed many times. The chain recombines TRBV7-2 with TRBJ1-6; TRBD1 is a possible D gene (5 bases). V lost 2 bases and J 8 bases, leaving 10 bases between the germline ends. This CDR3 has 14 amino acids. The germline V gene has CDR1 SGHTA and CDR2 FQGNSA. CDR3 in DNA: TGTGCCAGCAGCTTACTCCGGGGGGATTCACCCCTCCACTTT. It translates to CASSLLRGDSPLHF.